This T cell receptor (beta chain) was profiled in a study of T cell clonotyping in hematopoietic cell transplantation (dated by TCRdb to about 2021). Regarding the study in general: In the study, 135 blood samples were gathered from roughly 33 consecutive transplant recipients and their related donors. Recruitment of patients ran from September 2015 to January 2017, and follow-up continued until September 2020 or until death.

The time point label corresponds to: 100 days after allo-HCT. Blood samples were obtained from recipients approximately 28 days before transplant and at days 30, 100 and 180 after transplant. Nuclei Lysis Solution was used to extract genomic DNA from fresh or cryopreserved unfractionated peripheral blood mononuclear cells. With regard to this clone: The antigen it recognizes is unknown. No much larger clonotype is one base removed from it; base qualities were not supplied.

The study at large found these results: Recipient repertoires showed only a small fraction of overlap with donor repertoires, and over 97% appeared de novo at the given depth. Sample size was limited, and cells were not sorted, so CD4 and CD8 repertoire contributions could not be separated. Recipient TCR diversity fell after transplant, with pathologically expanded clonotypes rising progressively from day 30 to day 180. Donor and pretransplant recipient Inverse Simpson Index values predicted broader posttransplant TCR repertoire diversity.

With the immunoSEQ assay, which is a bias-controlled multiplex PCR relying on V- and J-specific primers, TCR beta CDR3 regions were amplified from genomic DNA. In a second PCR step, a proprietary barcode and Illumina adapter sequences were attached to the CDR3 amplicons. An Illumina MiSeq instrument was used to sequence the CDR3 libraries. On the study's bioinformatics: Export and quality control were done with immunoSEQ Analyzer 3.0, while downstream analyses used R Bioconductor and Immunarch. Repertoire metrics were calculated using only productive rearrangements within the normalized downsampled data set. Pathologically expanded clonotypes were defined as those larger than 5 templates in the normalized cohort. The Inverse Simpson Index was used to measure repertoire diversity. The non-normalized data set was used for CMV-specificity analyses so that all clonotypes could be captured. TCRdb holds this immuneACCESS table with in-frame rearrangements only. Some clones are missing; in checked studies, unresolved V genes explain under half, and the rest has no known cause. V, J and clone size reflect that table, while D and trimming were determined from the DNA. In all, the sample holds some 30,000 clones, and 80% to 95% of those were seen once. Of the sample, about 10% is held by the ten largest clones.

Including cysteine and phenylalanine, the CDR3 has 14 amino acids. The entry retains the CDR3 DNA only, 42 bases that are in frame from base 1. The V end loses 1 base and the J end loses 2 bases, and a stretch of 8 bases separates them. From the germline V gene, CDR1 is SGHTA and CDR2 is FQGTGA. This specimen consisted of PBMCs, obtained 100 days after allogeneic stem cell transplant. The receptor was derived from a female patient aged 50 to 65 who had an allogeneic stem cell transplant from a related donor, so the T cells may come from the graft donor. Some clones in this sample may be carry-over from other donors' samples. The chain uses TRBV7-3 and TRBJ1-2, with no confidently assigned D gene. The nucleotide sequence is TGTGCCAGCAGCTTAAACGGGGAGAACTATGGCTACACCTTC. This gives the protein CASSLNGENYGYTF.